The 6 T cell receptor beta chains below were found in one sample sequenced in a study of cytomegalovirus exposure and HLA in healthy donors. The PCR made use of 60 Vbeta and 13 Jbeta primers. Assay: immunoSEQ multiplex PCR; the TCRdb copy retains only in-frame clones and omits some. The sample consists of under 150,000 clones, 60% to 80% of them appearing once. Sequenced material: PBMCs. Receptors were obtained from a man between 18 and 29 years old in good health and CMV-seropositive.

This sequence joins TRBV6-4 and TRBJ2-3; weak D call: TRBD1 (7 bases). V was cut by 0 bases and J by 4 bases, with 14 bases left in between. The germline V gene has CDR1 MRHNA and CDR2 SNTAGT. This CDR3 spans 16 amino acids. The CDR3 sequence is CASSDSGQGGPDTQYF. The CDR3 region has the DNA TGTGCCAGCAGTGACTCGGGGCAGGGGGGTCCAGATACGCAGTATTTT.

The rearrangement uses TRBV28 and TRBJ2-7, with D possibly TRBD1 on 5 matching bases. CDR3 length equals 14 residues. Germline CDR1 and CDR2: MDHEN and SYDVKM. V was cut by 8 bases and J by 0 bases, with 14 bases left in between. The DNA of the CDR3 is TGTGCCAGCCTAGACAGCCTAAGCTCCTACGAGCAGTACTTC. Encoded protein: CASLDSLSSYEQYF.

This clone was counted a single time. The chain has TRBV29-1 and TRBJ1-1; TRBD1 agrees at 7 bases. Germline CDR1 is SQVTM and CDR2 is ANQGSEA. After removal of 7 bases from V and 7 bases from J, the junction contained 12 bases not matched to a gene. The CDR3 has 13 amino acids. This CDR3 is CSGTSRGLGEAFF. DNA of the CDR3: TGCAGCGGGACATCTAGGGGGCTGGGTGAAGCTTTCTTT.

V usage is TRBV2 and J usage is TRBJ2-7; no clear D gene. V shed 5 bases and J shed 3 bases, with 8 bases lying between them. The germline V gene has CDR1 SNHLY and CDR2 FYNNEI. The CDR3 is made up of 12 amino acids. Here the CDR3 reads CASSSKFYEQYF. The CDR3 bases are TGTGCCAGCAGTTCAAAATTCTACGAGCAGTACTTC. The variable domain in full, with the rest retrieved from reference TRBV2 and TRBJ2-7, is EPEVTQTPSHQVTQMGQEVILRCVPISNHLYFYWYRQILGQKVEFLVSFYNNEISEKSEIFDDQFSVERPDGSNFTLKIRSTKLEDSAMYFCASSSKFYEQYFGPGTRLTVT.

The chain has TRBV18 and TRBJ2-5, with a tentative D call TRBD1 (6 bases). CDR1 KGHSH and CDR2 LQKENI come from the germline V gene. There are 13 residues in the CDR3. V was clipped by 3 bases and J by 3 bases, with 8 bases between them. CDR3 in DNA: TGTGCCAGCTCACCTTACAGGGAAGAGACCCAGTACTTC. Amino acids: CASSPYREETQYF.

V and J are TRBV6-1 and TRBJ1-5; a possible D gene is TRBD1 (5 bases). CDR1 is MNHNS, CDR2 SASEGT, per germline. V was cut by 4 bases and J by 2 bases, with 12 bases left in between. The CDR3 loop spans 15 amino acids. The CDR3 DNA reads TGTGCCAGCAGTGGTTCAGGGTTGGGCAATCAGCCCCAGCATTTT. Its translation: CASSGSGLGNQPQHF.